This paragraph covers one T cell receptor (beta chain) sequence. The data were taken from a study of blood T cell repertoires in COVID-19. Across the study: Italy, Spain and the United States were the sources of the convalescent and acute COVID-19 samples. The analysed material was cDNA or gDNA that came from T cells, B-cell-depleted T cells, or PBMCs.

Assay used: immunoSEQ multiplex PCR; TCRdb lists only in-frame clones, some missing. The sample consists of 100,000 to 150,000 clones, approximately 88% of them appearing once. The CDR3 has 13 amino acids. Trimming stripped 0 bases from V and 5 bases from J, with 5 bases between. The germline V gene encodes CDR1 ENHRY and CDR2 SYGVKD. The clonotype originates from a man aged 55 to 70 with acute or convalescent COVID-19. The sequencing input was peripheral blood. The V and J genes are TRBV10-3 and TRBJ1-5; a possible D gene is TRBD1 (5 bases). Here the CDR3 reads CAISESGDQPQHF. The CDR3 DNA follows: TGTGCCATCAGTGAGTCAGGGGATCAGCCCCAGCATTTT.